This is a list of T cell receptor beta chains from one sample in a study of human thymus T cells. TCRdb keeps only in-frame clones here, not all; method: immunoSEQ multiplex PCR. The sample records about 46,000 clones, approximately 95% being singletons. The sequencing input was blood. The receptors were gathered from a girl under two years old with a congenital heart defect but otherwise immunologically healthy. Each CDR3 is given with its conserved first and last residue. A D gene is named only where the DNA matches it firmly. Clone size appears in some rows only: once, few, many, or a class for an expanded clone.

D gene | J gene | V gene | clone size | CDR3 protein | CDR3 DNA
. | TRBJ2-7 | TRBV7-9 | . | CASSLGRSSYEQYF | TGTGCCAGCAGCTTAGGGAGGTCCTCCTACGAGCAGTACTTC
TRBD2 | TRBJ2-3 | TRBV7-9 | . | CASSLGGTSGTDTQYF | TGTGCCAGCAGCTTAGGAGGGACTAGCGGCACAGATACGCAGTATTTT
TRBD2 | TRBJ2-3 | TRBV25-1 | . | CASSGSGRDTQYF | TGTGCCAGCAGTGGCAGCGGGAGGGATACGCAGTATTTT
TRBD1 | TRBJ1-2 | TRBV27 | . | CASSPLPGQGPPGYTF | TGTGCCAGCAGTCCTCTACCGGGACAGGGTCCGCCTGGCTACACCTTC
TRBD2 | TRBJ2-7 | TRBV5-1 | . | CASSPLAGANPEQYF | TGCGCCAGCAGCCCGCTGGCGGGAGCTAACCCCGAGCAGTACTTC
. | TRBJ1-4 | TRBV5-5 | . | CASSLPGEEKLFF | TGTGCCAGCAGCTTACCAGGGGAGGAAAAACTGTTTTTT
. | TRBJ1-2 | TRBV5-4 | . | CASRPPGSNYGYTF | TGTGCCAGCAGACCGCCGGGGTCCAACTATGGCTACACCTTC
. | TRBJ2-2 | TRBV9 | once | CASSVGGNTGELFF | TGTGCCAGCAGCGTAGGTGGGAACACCGGGGAGCTGTTTTTT
TRBD2 | TRBJ2-1 | TRBV4-1 | . | CASSQDRLAGMSSYNEQFF | TGCGCCAGCAGCCAAGATCGACTAGCGGGCATGAGCTCCTACAATGAGCAGTTCTTC
. | TRBJ1-2 | TRBV5-5 | . | CASSIEGLANYGYTF | TGTGCCAGCAGCATTGAGGGCCTAGCTAACTATGGCTACACCTTC
TRBD1 | TRBJ2-2 | TRBV27 | . | CASSPGTGSYLNTGELFF | TGTGCCAGCAGCCCCGGGACAGGGTCCTATCTAAACACCGGGGAGCTGTTTTTT
TRBD1 | TRBJ1-1 | TRBV10-2 | . | CASGDRFEAFF | TGCGCCAGCGGGGACAGGTTTGAAGCTTTCTTT
. | TRBJ1-1 | TRBV6-5 | . | CATSTQMNTEAFF | TGTGCCACTTCCACGCAAATGAACACTGAAGCTTTCTTT
. | TRBJ1-4 | TRBV18 | . | CASSPERVREKLFF | TGTGCCAGCTCACCGGAAAGGGTGCGTGAAAAACTGTTTTTT
. | TRBJ2-1 | TRBV11-3 | once | CASSTDPMGISYNEQFF | TGTGCCAGCAGCACCGACCCCATGGGGATTTCCTACAATGAGCAGTTCTTC
TRBD1 | TRBJ2-7 | TRBV7-9 | . | CASSQATGGLSYEQYF | TGTGCCAGCAGCCAAGCGACAGGGGGCCTTAGCTACGAGCAGTACTTC
TRBD1 | TRBJ1-1 | TRBV7-9 | . | CASRYRDSLEAFF | TGTGCCAGCAGATACCGGGACAGCCTCGAAGCTTTCTTT
. | TRBJ2-6 | TRBV7-3 | . | CASSRYPRPRGNLSAGANVLTF | TGTGCCAGCAGCCGATACCCCCGCCCGAGGGGAAATCTTTCCGCTGGGGCCAACGTCCTGACTTTC
. | TRBJ2-3 | TRBV7-2 | . | CASSFAPDTDTQYF | TGTGCCAGCAGCTTTGCTCCGGACACAGATACGCAGTATTTT
. | TRBJ2-7 | TRBV19 | . | CASSTGFEQYF | TGTGCCAGTAGCACAGGTTTCGAGCAGTACTTC
TRBD2 | TRBJ2-7 | TRBV5-1 | . | CASAAGGRGNEQYF | TGCGCCAGTGCTGCGGGCGGGAGGGGTAACGAGCAGTACTTC
. | TRBJ2-5 | TRBV10-3 | . | CAISEDRDQETQYF | TGTGCCATCAGTGAGGACCGGGACCAAGAGACCCAGTACTTC
. | TRBJ1-5 | TRBV19 | . | CASSIRGVNQPQHF | TGTGCCAGTAGTATTCGTGGTGTGAATCAGCCCCAGCATTTT
TRBD2 | TRBJ2-3 | TRBV2 | once | CASSPAGGPGDTQYF | TGTGCCAGCAGCCCGGCGGGAGGGCCGGGAGATACGCAGTATTTT
. | TRBJ2-5 | TRBV18 | . | CASSRGSRETQYF | TGTGCCAGCTCACGGGGGTCCCGGGAGACCCAGTACTTC
. | TRBJ2-1 | TRBV5-4 | . | CASSFVSYNEQFF | TGTGCCAGCAGCTTCGTCTCATACAATGAGCAGTTCTTC
TRBD1 | TRBJ2-1 | TRBV6-1 | . | CASSEWTGWNHEQFF | TGTGCCAGCAGTGAATGGACAGGGTGGAACCATGAGCAGTTCTTC
. | TRBJ1-2 | TRBV2 | . | CAIALKQFGRHYGYTF | TGTGCCATTGCCCTAAAGCAGTTCGGCCGACACTATGGCTACACCTTC
TRBD2 | TRBJ2-7 | TRBV30 | . | CAWSPRLAGVPEQYF | TGTGCCTGGAGCCCCCGACTAGCGGGAGTTCCCGAGCAGTACTTC
TRBD2 | TRBJ2-1 | TRBV29-1 | . | CSVDLAGGPVTPNEQFF | TGCAGCGTTGACCTAGCGGGAGGGCCTGTAACCCCCAATGAGCAGTTCTTC
. | TRBJ1-2 | TRBV6-5 | . | CASSHRSQGGGYTF | TGTGCCAGCAGTCACCGGAGTCAGGGAGGTGGCTACACCTTC
. | TRBJ2-7 | TRBV18 | . | CASSPPRQGAGYEQYF | TGTGCCAGCTCACCACCCCGGCAGGGTGCGGGGTACGAGCAGTACTTC
. | TRBJ1-1 | TRBV5-6 | . | CASTLMNTEAFF | TGTGCCAGCACCCTGATGAACACTGAAGCTTTCTTT
. | TRBJ1-5 | TRBV15 | once | CATSRDIGGGQPQHF | TGTGCCACCAGCAGAGATATAGGGGGGGGTCAGCCCCAGCATTTT
. | TRBJ2-5 | TRBV5-1 | . | CASSLVGGQFGQETQYF | TGCGCCAGCAGCTTGGTCGGCGGACAGTTTGGCCAAGAGACCCAGTACTTC
. | TRBJ2-7 | TRBV7-3 | . | CASSLSPVQGYEQYF | TGTGCCAGCAGCTTATCCCCGGTCCAGGGCTACGAGCAGTACTTC
. | TRBJ1-2 | TRBV27 | . | CASSPDTINYGYTF | TGTGCCAGCAGTCCGGACACCATAAACTATGGCTACACCTTC
TRBD2 | TRBJ2-1 | TRBV18 | . | CASSPSGSSYNEQFF | TGTGCCAGCTCACCCAGCGGGAGCTCCTACAATGAGCAGTTCTTC
TRBD2 | TRBJ2-3 | TRBV2 | . | CASSTSGRTDTQYF | TGTGCCAGCAGTACTAGCGGTCGCACAGATACGCAGTATTTT
. | TRBJ1-2 | TRBV5-4 | . | CASSLGRGFYGYTF | TGTGCCAGCAGCTTGGGTCGGGGCTTCTATGGCTACACCTTC
. | TRBJ1-2 | TRBV29-1 | . | CSVEVGGPGYTF | TGCAGCGTTGAAGTAGGCGGTCCTGGCTACACCTTC
. | TRBJ1-2 | TRBV27 | . | CASSFKHRADLNYGYTF | TGTGCCAGCAGTTTTAAACATCGGGCAGACCTTAACTATGGCTACACCTTC